This T cell receptor (beta chain) was found in a study of blood T cell repertoires in COVID-19. Study in general: Spain, Italy and the United States supplied samples that represented acute and convalescent COVID-19. Nucleic acid was either cDNA or gDNA, and it came from T cells, B-cell-depleted T cells, or PBMCs.

Germline V CDR1 and CDR2: LNHDA, SQIVND (reference sequence). The J segment lost 1 base and the V segment lost 6 bases, leaving 2 bases of the junction unmatched. The CDR3 consists of 14 residues. Enrolled during active infection, Seattle patients were then followed longitudinally. Original handling: From reference gene primer amplification, estimates of nucleated cell counts were derived. Clones were read by immunoSEQ multiplex PCR, and TCRdb kept only the in-frame ones, dropping some. The V and J calls and clone size are taken from that table; D and trimming were inferred from the DNA. The sample holds tens of thousands of clones, roughly nine tenths seen once.

This chain joins TRBV19 and TRBJ1-4; TRBD1 matches 7 bases. Specimen: peripheral blood. This TCR was recovered from a woman in her fifties or sixties with COVID-19, enrolled during active disease. CDR3 sequence reads: CASRRDRTNEKLFF. CDR3 coding DNA: TGTGCCAGTAGGCGGGACAGAACTAATGAAAAACTGTTTTTT.